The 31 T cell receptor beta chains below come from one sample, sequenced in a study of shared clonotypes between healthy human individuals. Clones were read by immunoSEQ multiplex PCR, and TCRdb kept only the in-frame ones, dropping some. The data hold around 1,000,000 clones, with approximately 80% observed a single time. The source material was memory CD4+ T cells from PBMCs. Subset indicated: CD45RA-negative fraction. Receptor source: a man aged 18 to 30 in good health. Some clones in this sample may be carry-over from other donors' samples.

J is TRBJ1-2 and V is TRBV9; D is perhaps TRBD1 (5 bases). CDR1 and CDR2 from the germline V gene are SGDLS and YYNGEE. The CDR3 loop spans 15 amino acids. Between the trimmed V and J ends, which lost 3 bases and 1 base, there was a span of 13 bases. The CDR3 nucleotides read TGTGCCAGCAGCGGGGGGACGCCCCGTAACTATGGCTACACCTTC. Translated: CASSGGTPRNYGYTF.

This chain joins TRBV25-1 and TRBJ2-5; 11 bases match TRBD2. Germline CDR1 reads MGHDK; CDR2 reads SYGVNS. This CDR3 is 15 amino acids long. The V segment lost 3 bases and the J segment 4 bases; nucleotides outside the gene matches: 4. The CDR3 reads CASSESTSGRETQYF. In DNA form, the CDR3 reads TGTGCCAGCAGTGAGTCAACTAGCGGGAGAGAGACCCAGTACTTC.

CDR3 residues: CASSQPQGLLLMRTDTQYF. The CDR3 DNA follows: TGTGCCAGCAGCCAGCCACAGGGACTCCTCCTCATGCGGACAGATACGCAGTATTTT. The J gene is TRBJ2-3, the V gene TRBV14; D tentatively fits TRBD1 or TRBD2 (6 bases each). Per the germline V gene, CDR1 is SGHDN and CDR2 is FVKESK. CDR3 length equals 19 residues. V was clipped by 3 bases and J by 3 bases, with 25 bases between them.

The CDR3 loop is CASSYSRGELFF. The DNA for the CDR3 is TGTGCCAGCAGCTATAGCCGAGGGGAGCTGTTTTTT. The rearrangement links TRBV7-2 to TRBJ2-2; D not certain. This CDR3 is built from 12 residues. Trimming took off 4 bases at V and 8 bases at J, with 8 bases between the two ends. Germline V gene lookup returns CDR1 SGHTA and CDR2 FQGNSA.

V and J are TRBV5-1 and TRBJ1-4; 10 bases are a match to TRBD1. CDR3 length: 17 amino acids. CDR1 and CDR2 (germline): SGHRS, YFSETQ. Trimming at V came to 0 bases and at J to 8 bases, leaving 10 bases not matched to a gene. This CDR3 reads CASSLAGQGDLGEKLFF. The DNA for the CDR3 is TGCGCCAGCAGCTTGGCAGGACAGGGGGATCTCGGAGAAAAACTGTTTTTT.

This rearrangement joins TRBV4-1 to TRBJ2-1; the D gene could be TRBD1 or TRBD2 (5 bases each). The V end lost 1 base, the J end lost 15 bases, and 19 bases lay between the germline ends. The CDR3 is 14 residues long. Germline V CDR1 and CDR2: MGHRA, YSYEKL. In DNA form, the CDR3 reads TGCGCCAGCAGCCAAGGGGAGAGGCCGGGACGATGGTTCTTC. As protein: CASSQGERPGRWFF.

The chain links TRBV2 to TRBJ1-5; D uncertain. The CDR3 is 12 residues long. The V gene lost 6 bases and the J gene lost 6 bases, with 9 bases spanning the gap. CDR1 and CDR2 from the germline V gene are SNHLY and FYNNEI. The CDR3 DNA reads TGTGCCAGCAGCCGTGAGGGTCAGCCCCAGCATTTT. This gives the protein CASSREGQPQHF.

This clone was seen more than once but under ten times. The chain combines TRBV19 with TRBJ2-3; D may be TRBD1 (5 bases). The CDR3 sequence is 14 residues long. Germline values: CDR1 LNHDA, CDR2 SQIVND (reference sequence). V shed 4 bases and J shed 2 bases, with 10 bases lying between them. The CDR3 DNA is TGTGCCAGTAGTACTTGGGGCGTCACAGATACGCAGTATTTT. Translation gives CASSTWGVTDTQYF.

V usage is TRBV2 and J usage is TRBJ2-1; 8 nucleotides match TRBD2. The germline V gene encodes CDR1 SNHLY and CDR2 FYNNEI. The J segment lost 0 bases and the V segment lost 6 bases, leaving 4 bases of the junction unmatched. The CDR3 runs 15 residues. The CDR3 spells CASRTGTSSYNEQFF. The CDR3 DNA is TGTGCCAGCAGAACCGGGACTAGCTCCTACAATGAGCAGTTCTTC. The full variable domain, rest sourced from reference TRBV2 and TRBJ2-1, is EPEVTQTPSHQVTQMGQEVILRCVPISNHLYFYWYRQILGQKVEFLVSFYNNEISEKSEIFDDQFSVERPDGSNFTLKIRSTKLEDSAMYFCASRTGTSSYNEQFFGPGTRLTVL.

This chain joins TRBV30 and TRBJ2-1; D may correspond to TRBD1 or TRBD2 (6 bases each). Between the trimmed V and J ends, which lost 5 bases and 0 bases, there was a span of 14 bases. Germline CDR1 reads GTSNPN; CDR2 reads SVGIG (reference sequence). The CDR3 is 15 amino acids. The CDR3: CAWREGGYSYNEQFF. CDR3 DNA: TGTGCCTGGCGAGAGGGGGGTTACTCCTACAATGAGCAGTTCTTC. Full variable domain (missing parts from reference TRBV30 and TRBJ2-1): SQTIHQWPATLVQPVGSPLSLECTVEGTSNPNLYWYRQAAGRGLQLLFYSVGIGQISSEVPQNLSASRPQDRQFILSSKKLLLSDSGFYLCAWREGGYSYNEQFFGPGTRLTVL.

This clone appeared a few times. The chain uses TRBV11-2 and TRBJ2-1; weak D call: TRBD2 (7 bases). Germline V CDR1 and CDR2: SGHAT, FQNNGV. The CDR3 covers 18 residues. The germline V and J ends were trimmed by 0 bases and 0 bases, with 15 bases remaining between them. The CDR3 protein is CASSLEGASGSSYNEQFF. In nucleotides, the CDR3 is TGTGCCAGCAGCTTAGAGGGGGCTAGCGGAAGCTCCTACAATGAGCAGTTCTTC.

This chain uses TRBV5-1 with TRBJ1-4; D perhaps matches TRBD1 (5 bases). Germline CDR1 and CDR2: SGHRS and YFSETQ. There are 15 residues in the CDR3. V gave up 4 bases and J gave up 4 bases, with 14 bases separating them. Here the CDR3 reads CASSLEGSSNEKLFF. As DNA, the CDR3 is TGCGCCAGCAGCCTGGAGGGGTCGAGTAATGAAAAACTGTTTTTT. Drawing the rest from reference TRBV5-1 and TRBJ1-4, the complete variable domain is KAGVTQTPRYLIKTRGQQVTLSCSPISGHRSVSWYQQTPGQGLQFLFEYFSETQRNKGNFPGRFSGRQFSNSRSEMNVSTLELGDSALYLCASSLEGSSNEKLFFGSGTQLSVL.

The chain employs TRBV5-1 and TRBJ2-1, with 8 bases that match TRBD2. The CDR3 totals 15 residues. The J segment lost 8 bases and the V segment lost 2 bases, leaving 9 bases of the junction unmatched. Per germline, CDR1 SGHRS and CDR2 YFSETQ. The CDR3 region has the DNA TGCGCCAGCAGCTTCCTAGGGAGCGGGAGTCATGAGCAGTTCTTC. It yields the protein CASSFLGSGSHEQFF.

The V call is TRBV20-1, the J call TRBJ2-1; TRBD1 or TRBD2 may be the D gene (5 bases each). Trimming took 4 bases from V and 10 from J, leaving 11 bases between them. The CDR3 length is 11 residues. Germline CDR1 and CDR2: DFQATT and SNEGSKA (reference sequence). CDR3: CSAISWDEQFF. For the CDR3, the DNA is TGCAGTGCTATTAGTTGGGACGAGCAGTTCTTC.

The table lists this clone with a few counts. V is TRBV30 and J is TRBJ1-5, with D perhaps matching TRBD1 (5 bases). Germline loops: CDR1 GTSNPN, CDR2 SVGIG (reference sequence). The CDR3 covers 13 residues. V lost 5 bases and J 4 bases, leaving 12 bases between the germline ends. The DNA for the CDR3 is TGTGCCTGGTGCCGGGACGTAAATCAGCCCCAGCATTTT. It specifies CAWCRDVNQPQHF.

Here the CDR3 DNA reads TGTGCCAGCAGTATCCGACAGGTAGAGACCCAGTACTTC. Translating gives CASSIRQVETQYF. The chain links TRBV2 to TRBJ2-5; D is possibly TRBD1 (6 bases). The germline gives CDR1 SNHLY, CDR2 FYNNEI. Trimming cost V 5 bases and J 4 bases, with 11 bases left between them. CDR3 length: 13 residues.

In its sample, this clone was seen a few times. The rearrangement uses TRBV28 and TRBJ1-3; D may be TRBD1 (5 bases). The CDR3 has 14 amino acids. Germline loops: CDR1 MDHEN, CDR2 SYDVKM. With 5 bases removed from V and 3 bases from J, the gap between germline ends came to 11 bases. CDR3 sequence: CASSGPGGGNTIYF. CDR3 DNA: TGTGCCAGCAGTGGGCCGGGGGGTGGAAACACCATATATTTT.

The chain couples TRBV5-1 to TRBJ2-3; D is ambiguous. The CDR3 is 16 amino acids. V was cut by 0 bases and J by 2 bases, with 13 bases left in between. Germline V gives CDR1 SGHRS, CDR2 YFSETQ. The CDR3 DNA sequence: TGCGCCAGCAGCTTGGCCCCCCTGGCGGCCACAGATACGCAGTATTTT. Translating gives CASSLAPLAATDTQYF.

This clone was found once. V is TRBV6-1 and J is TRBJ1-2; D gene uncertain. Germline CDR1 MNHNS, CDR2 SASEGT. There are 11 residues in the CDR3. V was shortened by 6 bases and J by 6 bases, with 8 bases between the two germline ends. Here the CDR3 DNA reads TGTGCCAGCAGGGTAAATAATGGCTACACCTTC. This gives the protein CASRVNNGYTF.

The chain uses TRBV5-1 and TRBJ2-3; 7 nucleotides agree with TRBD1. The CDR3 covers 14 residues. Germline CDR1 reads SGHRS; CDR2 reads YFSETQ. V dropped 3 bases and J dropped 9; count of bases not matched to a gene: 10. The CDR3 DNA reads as TGCGCCAGCAGCTCCCCCTCAGGGGGACAGACGCAGTATTTT. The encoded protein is CASSSPSGGQTQYF.

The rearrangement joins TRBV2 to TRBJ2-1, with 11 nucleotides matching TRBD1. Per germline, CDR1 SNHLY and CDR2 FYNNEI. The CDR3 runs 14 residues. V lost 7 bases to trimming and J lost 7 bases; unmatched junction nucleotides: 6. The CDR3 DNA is TGTGCCAGCATTGGACAGGGGGCCCGGAATGAGCAGTTCTTC. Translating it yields CASIGQGARNEQFF.

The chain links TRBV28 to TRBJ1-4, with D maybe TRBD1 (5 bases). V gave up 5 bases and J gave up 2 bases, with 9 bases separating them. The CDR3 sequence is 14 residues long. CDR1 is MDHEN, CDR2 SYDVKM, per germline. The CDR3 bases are TGTGCCAGCAGTGGGGACCTCACTAATGAAAAACTGTTTTTT. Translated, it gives CASSGDLTNEKLFF.

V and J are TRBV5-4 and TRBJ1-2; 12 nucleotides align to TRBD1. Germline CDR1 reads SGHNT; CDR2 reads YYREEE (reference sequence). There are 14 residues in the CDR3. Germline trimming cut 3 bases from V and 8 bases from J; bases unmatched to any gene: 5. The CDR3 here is CASSWGTGGSGYTF. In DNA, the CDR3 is TGTGCCAGCAGCTGGGGGACAGGGGGCTCCGGCTACACCTTC.

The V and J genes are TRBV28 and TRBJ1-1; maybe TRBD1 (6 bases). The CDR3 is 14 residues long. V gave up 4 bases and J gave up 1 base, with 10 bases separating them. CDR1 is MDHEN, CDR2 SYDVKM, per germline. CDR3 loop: CASSSGAANTEAFF. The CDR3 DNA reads TGTGCCAGCAGTTCAGGGGCCGCGAACACTGAAGCTTTCTTT.

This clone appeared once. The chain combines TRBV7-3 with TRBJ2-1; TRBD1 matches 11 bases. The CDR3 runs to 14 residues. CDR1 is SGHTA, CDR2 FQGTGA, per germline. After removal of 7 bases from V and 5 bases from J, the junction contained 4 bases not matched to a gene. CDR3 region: CASNAGQGDNEQFF. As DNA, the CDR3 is TGTGCCAGCAACGCGGGACAGGGGGACAATGAGCAGTTCTTC. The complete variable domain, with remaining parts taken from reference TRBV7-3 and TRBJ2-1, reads GAGVSQTPSNKVTEKGKYVELRCDPISGHTALYWYRQSLGQGPEFLIYFQGTGAADDSGLPNDRFFAVRPEGSVSTLKIQRTERGDSAVYLCASNAGQGDNEQFFGPGTRLTVL.

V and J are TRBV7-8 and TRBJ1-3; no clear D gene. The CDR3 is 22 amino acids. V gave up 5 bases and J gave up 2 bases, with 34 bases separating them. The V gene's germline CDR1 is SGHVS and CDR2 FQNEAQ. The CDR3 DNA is TGTGCCAGCAGCCCCCCGGCGAGCAGCAGCCGCATGGACCAACCTCCTGGAAACACCATATATTTT. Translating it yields CASSPPASSSRMDQPPGNTIYF.

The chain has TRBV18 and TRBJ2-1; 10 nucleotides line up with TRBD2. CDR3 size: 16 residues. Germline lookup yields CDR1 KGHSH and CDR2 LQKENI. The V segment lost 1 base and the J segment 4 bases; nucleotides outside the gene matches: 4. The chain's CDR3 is CASSPRSGRAYNEQFF. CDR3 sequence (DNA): TGTGCCAGCTCACCACGGAGCGGGAGGGCATACAATGAGCAGTTCTTC.

For the CDR3, the DNA is TGTGCCAGCAGTTTAGGTGGGACCCCCGAAGCTTTCTTT. Translated, it gives CASSLGGTPEAFF. The chain combines TRBV27 with TRBJ1-1, with TRBD1 as a possible D gene (5 bases). The CDR3 contains 13 residues. The germline V gene has CDR1 MNHEY and CDR2 SMNVEV (reference sequence). Trimming took 2 bases from V and 8 from J, leaving 12 bases between them.

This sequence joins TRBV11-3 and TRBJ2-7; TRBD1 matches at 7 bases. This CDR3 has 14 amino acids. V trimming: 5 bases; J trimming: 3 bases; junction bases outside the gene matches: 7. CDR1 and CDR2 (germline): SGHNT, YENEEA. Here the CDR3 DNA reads TGTGCCAGCAGCCTCAGCCGGGACAGCTACGAGCAGTACTTC. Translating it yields CASSLSRDSYEQYF. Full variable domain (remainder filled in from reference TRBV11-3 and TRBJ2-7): EAGVVQSPRYKIIEKKQPVAFWCNPISGHNTLYWYLQNLGQGPELLIRYENEEAVDDSQLPKDRFSAERLKGVDSTLKIQPAELGDSAVYLCASSLSRDSYEQYFGPGTRLTVT.

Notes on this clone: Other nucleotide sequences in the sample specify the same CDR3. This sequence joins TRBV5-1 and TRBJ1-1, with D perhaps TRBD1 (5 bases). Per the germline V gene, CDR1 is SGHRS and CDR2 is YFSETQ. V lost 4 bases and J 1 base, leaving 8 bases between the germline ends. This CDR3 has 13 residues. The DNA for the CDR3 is TGCGCCAGCAGCGAGCAGGGGAACACTGAAGCTTTCTTT. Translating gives CASSEQGNTEAFF.

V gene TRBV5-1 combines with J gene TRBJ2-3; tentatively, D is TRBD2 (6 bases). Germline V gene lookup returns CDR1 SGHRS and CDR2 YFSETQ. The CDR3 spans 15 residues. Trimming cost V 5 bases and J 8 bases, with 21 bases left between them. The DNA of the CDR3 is TGCGCCAGCAGTCAGACGAGTACCCAGGGAGGTACGCAGTATTTT. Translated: CASSQTSTQGGTQYF.